This T cell receptor beta chain was profiled in a study of T cell responses to AZD1222 COVID-19 vaccine. At the level of the study: Second-dose timings of about 4 or about 12 weeks were pooled.

Trimming pared 4 bases from V and 7 bases from J, leaving 11 bases between. The CDR3 runs to 13 residues. Comments on this clone: The antigen is not known.

Here immunoSEQ multiplex PCR was the method, and the copy in TCRdb shows in-frame clones only, minus some. The repertoire includes more than 95,000 clones, roughly 90% of them detected once, and 0.85% to 1.3% sits in the top ten. Findings and limits, study-wide: Repertoires were obtained solely post-peak T cell response. Mostly white British, mostly female donors; authors suggested clonal diversity may be underestimated.

The receptor was derived from an adult in good health. The sequencing here drew on peripheral blood, taken on day 0 of AZD1222 vaccination. The gene calls are TRBV12-3 or TRBV12-4 and TRBJ1-5; unclear D gene. CDR3 protein: CASSWVKNQPQHF. The CDR3 nucleotides read TGTGCCAGCAGTTGGGTCAAGAACCAGCCCCAGCATTTT.